Below, 24 T cell receptor beta chains from the same sample are listed, as sequenced in a study of CD8+CD57+ T cells in acquired aplastic anemia. Patients picked for sequencing had shown CD8+CD57+ cell expansion detected by flow cytometry. Genomic DNA templated the TCR beta VDJ and CDR3 profiling. One entry per CDR3 protein results from TCRdb running MiXCR on the reads. The sample lists about 98,000 distinct CDR3 sequences; 55% to 70% were seen once. What was sequenced was sorted CD4+, CD8+, or CD8+CD57+ T cells (not recorded which) from PBMCs. Receptor source: a human donor with aplastic anemia.

V is TRBV19 and J is TRBJ1-1; D is possibly TRBD1 (6 bases). This CDR3 is built from 14 residues. V was shortened by 4 bases and J by 4 bases, with 13 bases between the two germline ends. Germline V gives CDR1 LNHDA, CDR2 SQIVND (reference sequence). CDR3 protein: CASSNSGATTEAFF. DNA for the CDR3: TGTGCCAGTAGTAACTCAGGGGCTACCACTGAAGCTTTCTTT.

The V and J genes are TRBV10-1 and TRBJ2-5; weak D call: TRBD2 (5 bases). The CDR3 sequence is 14 residues long. V was cut by 4 bases and J by 5 bases, with 14 bases left in between. CDR1 is WNHNN and CDR2 is SYGVQD in the germline V gene (reference sequence). This CDR3 reads CASSVSGWEETQYF. The CDR3 bases are TGCGCCAGCAGTGTATCGGGTTGGGAGGAGACCCAGTACTTC.

CDR3 sequence (DNA): TGTGCCAGCAGCTCAACGGCGGAGCACCTCTCTGGAAACACCATATATTTT. It codes for CASSSTAEHLSGNTIYF. The J gene is TRBJ1-3, the V gene TRBV9; the D is unclear. The CDR3 spans 17 residues. V lost 4 bases and J lost 0, with 17 bases in between. Per germline, CDR1 SGDLS and CDR2 YYNGEE.

The chain combines TRBV7-8 with TRBJ1-1, with a possible D match to TRBD1 (5 bases). The length of the CDR3 is 14 residues. In germline, CDR1 is SGHVS, CDR2 FQNEAQ. V dropped 5 bases and J dropped 7 bases, with 17 bases sitting between them. The CDR3 is CASSDTEGEGEAFF. CDR3 DNA: TGTGCCAGCAGCGACACAGAAGGGGAGGGTGAAGCTTTCTTT.

The rearrangement joins TRBV6-5 to TRBJ2-5, with 9 bases lining up with TRBD1. The CDR3 covers 15 residues. Losses at the gene ends were 2 bases for V and 5 bases for J; bases not matched to a gene: 6. Per the germline V gene, CDR1 is MNHEY and CDR2 is SVGAGI. The CDR3 loop reads CASSYPDRGGETQYF. CDR3 DNA sequence: TGTGCCAGCAGTTACCCGGACAGGGGAGGGGAGACCCAGTACTTC.

This clonotype has a handful of counts. The chain carries TRBV7-9 and TRBJ2-7; tentatively, D is TRBD1 (5 bases). CDR3 length: 15 residues. Germline CDR1 and CDR2: SEHNR and FQNEAQ (reference sequence). V shed 1 base and J shed 4 bases, with 14 bases lying between them. In nucleotides, the CDR3 is TGTGCCAGCAGCTTAGTAAGGGGCCTCCTATACGAGCAGTACTTC. It encodes CASSLVRGLLYEQYF.

The chain links TRBV9 to TRBJ2-7, with D possibly called TRBD1 or TRBD2 (5 bases each). Germline loops: CDR1 SGDLS, CDR2 YYNGEE. The CDR3 spans 14 residues. V dropped 4 bases and J dropped 3 bases, with 14 bases sitting between them. The CDR3 reads CASSPSGTLYEQYF. CDR3 nucleotide sequence: TGTGCCAGCAGCCCCTCCGGGACCCTCTACGAGCAGTACTTC. Drawing the rest from reference TRBV9 and TRBJ2-7, the complete variable domain is DSGVTQTPKHLITATGQRVTLRCSPRSGDLSVYWYQQSLDQGLQFLIQYYNGEERAKGNILERFSAQQFPDLHSELNLSSLELGDSALYFCASSPSGTLYEQYFGPGTRLTVT.

The sample holds a few counts of this clonotype. This chain connects TRBV20-1 to TRBJ2-5, with 7 bases lining up with TRBD1. The CDR3 is 15 amino acids. The germline V gene has CDR1 DFQATT and CDR2 SNEGSKA (reference sequence). The junction had 8 bases not matched to a gene; V was cut back by 3 bases and J by 1 base. CDR3 in amino acids: CSASSRDSFQETQYF. The CDR3 coding sequence is TGCAGTGCTAGCAGTCGGGACAGCTTCCAAGAGACCCAGTACTTC.

CDR3 in amino acids: CSARIGQGGILSYEQYF. The CDR3 DNA reads as TGCAGTGCCCGCATCGGACAGGGCGGCATCCTCTCCTACGAGCAGTACTTC. The rearrangement uses TRBV20-1 and TRBJ2-7, with 8 bases fitting TRBD1. CDR3 length equals 17 residues. V lost 6 bases and J lost 0; bases outside the gene matches: 16. CDR1 and CDR2 from the germline V gene are DFQATT and SNEGSKA (reference sequence).

The J gene is TRBJ1-1, the V gene TRBV10-2; TRBD1 agrees at 7 bases. V was clipped by 6 bases and J by 6 bases; unmatched bases: 10. The germline V gene has CDR1 WSHSY and CDR2 SAAADI. The CDR3 length is 14 residues. This CDR3 is CASSPRTGRPEAFF. CDR3 sequence (DNA): TGCGCCAGCAGCCCAAGGACAGGCCGACCTGAAGCTTTCTTT.

The chain is built from TRBV19 and TRBJ2-6; D gene uncertain. With 8 bases removed from V and 0 bases from J, the gap between germline ends came to 8 bases. Germline lookup yields CDR1 LNHDA and CDR2 SQIVND (reference sequence). This CDR3 is 14 amino acids long. CDR3 region: CASGPYSGANVLTF. The CDR3 DNA reads TGTGCCAGTGGACCGTACTCTGGGGCCAACGTCCTGACTTTC. The full variable domain, completed using reference TRBV19 and TRBJ2-6, is DGGITQSPKYLFRKEGQNVTLSCEQNLNHDAMYWYRQDPGQGLRLIYYSQIVNDFQKGDIAEGYSVSREKKESFPLTVTSAQKNPTAFYLCASGPYSGANVLTFGAGSRLTVL.

The sample holds a few counts of this clonotype. The chain carries TRBV29-1 and TRBJ1-3; D unclear. CDR3 length: 13 amino acids. CDR1 is SQVTM and CDR2 is ANQGSEA in the germline V gene. In nucleotides, the CDR3 is TGCAGTGCTAGTGATAACTCTGGAAACACCATATATTTT. Protein: CSASDNSGNTIYF.

This clonotype was observed at least ten times. The chain employs TRBV27 and TRBJ2-7, with TRBD2 matching over 8 bases. The junction had 2 bases not matched to a gene; V was cut back by 5 bases and J by 2 bases. The CDR3 has 13 amino acids. From germline, CDR1 is MNHEY and CDR2 SMNVEV (reference sequence). This CDR3 is CASSRAGAYEQYF. The CDR3 DNA follows: TGTGCCAGCAGTAGAGCGGGAGCCTACGAGCAGTACTTC.

The chain has TRBV2 and TRBJ2-2; no clear D gene. V lost 6 bases and J lost 3, with 11 bases in between. The CDR3 is made up of 14 amino acids. Germline CDR1 SNHLY, CDR2 FYNNEI. The CDR3 sequence is CASRTGLDTGELFF. The CDR3 nucleotides read TGTGCCAGCAGGACGGGCCTGGACACCGGGGAGCTGTTTTTT.

This rearrangement joins TRBV2 to TRBJ1-1, with 8 nucleotides matching TRBD1. Trimming took 5 bases from V and 1 from J; bases not matched to a gene: 3. The CDR3 has 14 amino acids. CDR1 and CDR2 (germline): SNHLY, FYNNEI. Here the CDR3 DNA reads TGTGCCAGCAGTATGACAGGGGCGAACACTGAAGCTTTCTTT. This sequence encodes CASSMTGANTEAFF.

The V gene is TRBV7-9, the J gene TRBJ2-3, with D hard to call. Germline V gene data show CDR1 as SEHNR and CDR2 as FQNEAQ (reference sequence). The V and J ends lost 6 bases and 1 base respectively, with 5 bases between them. This CDR3 is 12 amino acids long. The CDR3 DNA reads TGTGCCAGCAGGGTGGGCACAGATACGCAGTATTTT. This gives the protein CASRVGTDTQYF.

This clonotype was counted only a few times. The V and J genes are TRBV2 and TRBJ1-5, with unresolved D. The germline V gene has CDR1 SNHLY and CDR2 FYNNEI. Trimming cost V 4 bases and J 3 bases, with 7 bases left between them. The CDR3 runs 13 residues. CDR3 coding DNA: TGTGCCAGCAGTGGACGGGACAATCAGCCCCAGCATTTT. Protein: CASSGRDNQPQHF.

CDR3 residues: CASSELRMEKLFF. As DNA, the CDR3 is TGTGCCAGCAGTGAGCTGAGGATGGAAAAACTGTTTTTT. V usage is TRBV2 and J usage is TRBJ1-4; D is uncertain. CDR1 SNHLY and CDR2 FYNNEI come from the germline V gene. V was cut by 3 bases and J by 8 bases, with 10 bases left in between. The CDR3 has 13 amino acids.

The CDR3 spells CASSGGRQYF. The CDR3 DNA reads TGTGCCAGCAGTGGGGGTCGGCAGTACTTC. The chain couples TRBV2 to TRBJ2-7, with D uncertain. The CDR3 runs to 10 residues. Germline CDR1 reads SNHLY; CDR2 reads FYNNEI. Between the trimmed V and J ends, which lost 4 bases and 9 bases, there was a span of 7 bases. The full variable domain, completed using reference TRBV2 and TRBJ2-7, is EPEVTQTPSHQVTQMGQEVILRCVPISNHLYFYWYRQILGQKVEFLVSFYNNEISEKSEIFDDQFSVERPDGSNFTLKIRSTKLEDSAMYFCASSGGRQYFGPGTRLTVT.

V is TRBV12-3 or TRBV12-4 and J is TRBJ2-7; D is perhaps TRBD2 (6 bases). Matching the DNA end better, TRBJ2-5 makes the J call doubtful. This CDR3 contains 13 residues. This CDR3 reads CASSWRGEETQYF. DNA for the CDR3: TGTGCCAGCAGTTGGCGGGGCGAGGAGACCCAGTACTTC.

The chain recombines TRBV19 with TRBJ2-1, with D possibly matching TRBD1 (6 bases). Germline CDR1 reads LNHDA; CDR2 reads SQIVND (reference sequence). This CDR3 has 15 residues. Between the trimmed V and J ends, which lost 7 bases and 0 bases, there was a span of 13 bases. The CDR3 DNA follows: TGTGCCAGTACCGGACAGACGAGCTCCTACAATGAGCAGTTCTTC. This codes for CASTGQTSSYNEQFF.

V is TRBV20-1 and J is TRBJ2-7, with D possibly TRBD2 on 5 matching bases. There are 14 residues in the CDR3. Trimming took off 1 base at V and 0 bases at J, with 10 bases between the two ends. Germline V gives CDR1 DFQATT, CDR2 SNEGSKA (reference sequence). The CDR3, as DNA: TGCAGTGCTAGAGCCACTAGACTCTCCTACGAGCAGTACTTC. This translates into CSARATRLSYEQYF.

V usage is TRBV12-3 or TRBV12-4 and J usage is TRBJ1-6; 7 bases fit TRBD1. This CDR3 has 15 residues. V gave up 7 bases and J gave up 10 bases; unmatched junction bases: 13. Written as DNA, the CDR3 is TGTGCCAGCACCCTGGGCCCCGGAGGGGGCTCACCCCTCCACTTT. It translates to CASTLGPGGGSPLHF.

This chain joins TRBV19 and TRBJ2-5; 7 bases line up with TRBD1. This CDR3 is 13 amino acids long. Germline values: CDR1 LNHDA, CDR2 SQIVND (reference sequence). With V trimmed by 6 bases and J by 2 bases, 3 bases remained unmatched. CDR3 loop: CASRETGQETQYF. Here the CDR3 DNA reads TGTGCCAGTAGGGAGACAGGGCAAGAGACCCAGTACTTC.